Shown below are 26 T cell receptor beta chains from a single sample sequenced in a study of identical twins. TCRdb passed the 5' RACE reads through MiXCR, listing each CDR3 protein once. The sample holds roughly 1.6 million distinct CDR3 sequences, around a third seen once. The sequenced material came from cord blood. These receptor sequences come from a newborn girl in good health.

This clonotype appeared a few times. A far larger clone is only one base removed, so a read error is likely. The chain recombines TRBV7-8 with TRBJ2-7; D gene uncertain. The germline V and J ends were trimmed by 1 base and 2 bases, with 6 bases remaining between them. CDR1 and CDR2 from the germline V gene are SGHVS and FQNEAQ. The CDR3 runs to 13 residues. The CDR3 sequence is CASSLGMAYEQYF. CDR3 in DNA: TGTGCCAGCAGCTTAGGCATGGCCTACGAGCAGTACTTC.

The chain combines TRBV12-3 or TRBV12-4 with TRBJ1-2; perhaps TRBD1 as D (6 bases). With 6 bases removed from V and 6 bases from J, the gap between germline ends came to 20 bases. The CDR3 covers 15 residues. The CDR3 DNA sequence: TGTGCCAGCAGCCGAGAGGGACACGACAAGGATGGCTACACCTTC. Its translation: CASSREGHDKDGYTF.

This clonotype occurred once. The chain links TRBV24-1 to TRBJ2-2, with 13 bases that match TRBD2. The V and J ends lost 3 bases and 9 bases, in that order; junction bases with no gene match: 6. This CDR3 contains 16 residues. Germline V lookup: CDR1 KGHDR, CDR2 SFDVKD. The CDR3 region has the DNA TGTGCCACCAGTGATACCCGGACTAGCGGGAGTAGGGAGCTGTTTTTT. It yields the protein CATSDTRTSGSRELFF.

Here the CDR3 DNA reads TGCAGTGCTACCAAGACAGCGGGCACTGAAGCTTTCTTT. Its translation: CSATKTAGTEAFF. This chain links TRBV20-1 with TRBJ1-1; D perhaps matches TRBD1 (5 bases). The V end was cut by 4 bases, the J end by 4 bases, with 13 bases between. The CDR3 spans 13 residues. The germline gives CDR1 DFQATT, CDR2 SNEGSKA (reference sequence).

This clonotype was recorded a few times. V usage is TRBV6-5 and J usage is TRBJ1-6; perhaps TRBD1 as D (5 bases). CDR3 length: 12 residues. From germline, CDR1 is MNHEY and CDR2 SVGAGI. The V end was cut by 7 bases, the J end by 10 bases, with 11 bases between. The CDR3 DNA reads TGTGCCAGCACCACAGGTTTCTCACCCCTCCACTTT. Translated: CASTTGFSPLHF.

This clonotype was counted a few times. The chain links TRBV12-3 or TRBV12-4 to TRBJ2-7, with D maybe TRBD1 (6 bases). The ends were cut back, 3 bases at V and 0 bases at J, with 15 bases in the middle. This CDR3 has 16 residues. Here the CDR3 reads CASSFDRRRSSYEQYF. The DNA of the CDR3 is TGTGCCAGCAGTTTCGACAGGCGGCGGAGCTCCTACGAGCAGTACTTC.

The V gene is TRBV11-2, the J gene TRBJ2-2; the D call may be TRBD1 or TRBD2 (5 bases each). The V end lost 3 bases, the J end lost 8 bases, and 10 bases lay between the germline ends. The CDR3 is made up of 13 amino acids. Germline loops: CDR1 SGHAT, CDR2 FQNNGV. The DNA for the CDR3 is TGTGCCAGCAGCTTGGTGGGACCGGGGGAGCTGTTTTTT. This gives the protein CASSLVGPGELFF.

The chain recombines TRBV14 with TRBJ2-1, with D perhaps TRBD1 (6 bases). The J call is uncertain, as TRBJ2-7 better fits the DNA end. CDR1 SGHDN and CDR2 FVKESK come from the germline V gene. The CDR3 loop spans 16 amino acids. The CDR3 DNA follows: TGTGCCAGCAGCCAAGGGGGCAGGGGCTCCTACAATGAGCAGTACTTC. Protein sequence: CASSQGGRGSYNEQYF.

This clonotype turned up a few times. The J gene is TRBJ1-6, the V gene TRBV6-1, with D hard to call. The germline gives CDR1 MNHNS, CDR2 SASEGT. Trimming stripped 2 bases from V and 12 bases from J, with 11 bases between. The length of the CDR3 is 13 residues. The CDR3 loop reads CASSESTELPLHF. The CDR3 DNA reads TGTGCCAGCAGTGAATCGACGGAATTACCCCTCCACTTT.

The V call is TRBV6-1, the J call TRBJ1-1, with D unresolved. The V end lost 6 bases, the J end lost 8 bases, and 10 bases lay between the germline ends. Per germline, CDR1 MNHNS and CDR2 SASEGT. The CDR3 is 11 residues long. The CDR3 coding sequence is TGTGCCAGCAGAACCAATTCCGAAGCTTTCTTT. Protein sequence: CASRTNSEAFF.

The sample holds one count of this clonotype. The chain couples TRBV6-5 to TRBJ2-5; perhaps D is TRBD1 or TRBD2 (5 bases each). The end of the DNA is better explained by TRBJ2-1, so the J call may be wrong. The CDR3 consists of 12 residues. In germline, CDR1 is MNHEY, CDR2 SVGAGI. The DNA of the CDR3 is TGTGCCAGCTCGGGGCAGCAAGAGACCCAGTTCTTC. This translates into CASSGQQETQFF.

Only a few counts were recorded for this clonotype. The chain joins TRBV6-6 to TRBJ2-3; 9 positions agree with TRBD2. CDR3 length equals 13 residues. From germline, CDR1 is MNHNY and CDR2 SVGAGI (reference sequence). J gave up 6 bases and V 8 bases, and 6 bases lay outside the gene matches. The CDR3 DNA sequence: TGTGCCAGCCTTAGCGGGGGTAGGGATACGCAGTATTTT. Its protein is CASLSGGRDTQYF.

The chain is built from TRBV12-3 or TRBV12-4 and TRBJ2-5, with 11 bases identical to TRBD2. The CDR3 length is 14 residues. J was trimmed by 8 bases and V by 2 bases; bases with no gene match: 4. The CDR3 is CASSLTSGRGTQYF. The CDR3 coding sequence is TGTGCCAGCAGTTTAACTAGCGGGAGAGGTACCCAGTACTTC.

The V gene is TRBV5-1, the J gene TRBJ1-2; no firm D call. The V gene's germline CDR1 is SGHRS and CDR2 YFSETQ. V lost 0 bases to trimming and J lost 13 bases, with 13 bases between them. The CDR3 consists of 12 residues. CDR3 residues: CASSLEAGRSTF. The CDR3 nucleotides read TGCGCCAGCAGCTTGGAGGCAGGCCGTTCCACCTTC. The full variable domain, in which reference TRBV5-1 and TRBJ1-2 provide the parts outside the CDR3, is KAGVTQTPRYLIKTRGQQVTLSCSPISGHRSVSWYQQTPGQGLQFLFEYFSETQRNKGNFPGRFSGRQFSNSRSEMNVSTLELGDSALYLCASSLEAGRSTFGSGTRLTVV.

In the case of this clonotype: A clone one base away is much larger, so this may be a read error. V and J are TRBV7-2 and TRBJ2-7; 12 positions agree with TRBD2. CDR1 and CDR2 from the germline V gene are SGHTA and FQGNSA. This CDR3 contains 14 residues. The CDR3 bases are TGTGCCCGCAGCCGAACCGGGACTAGCGGGCGGGTGTACTTC. Its translation: CARSRTGTSGRVYF.

The chain employs TRBV20-1 and TRBJ1-1, with a weak D call TRBD1 (6 bases). Germline assignment: CDR1 DFQATT and CDR2 SNEGSKA (reference sequence). V was pared by 6 bases and J by 3 bases, with 14 bases between. The CDR3 consists of 13 residues. The chain's CDR3 is CSALQGTDTEAFF. CDR3 nucleotides: TGCAGTGCCCTACAGGGTACGGACACTGAAGCTTTCTTT.

This clonotype has a handful of counts. The chain's CDR3 is CASSQDWPPSTGELFF. The CDR3 region has the DNA TGCGCCAGCAGCCAAGATTGGCCGCCGTCCACCGGGGAGCTGTTTTTT. The chain links TRBV4-1 to TRBJ2-2, with D uncertain. The CDR3 has 16 residues. Germline assignment: CDR1 MGHRA and CDR2 YSYEKL. V shed 0 bases and J shed 4 bases, with 12 bases lying between them.

To note about this clonotype: A read error may produce the germline difference seen at one junction end. The CDR3 reads CGSSLGQGSYEQYF. DNA for the CDR3: TGTGGCAGCAGCTTGGGACAGGGCTCCTACGAGCAGTACTTC. The V and J genes are TRBV5-6 and TRBJ2-7; TRBD1 agrees at 9 bases. The CDR3 covers 14 residues. Germline CDR1 reads SGHDT; CDR2 reads YYEEEE.

This clonotype was seen more than once but under ten times. J is TRBJ1-5 and V is TRBV20-1; tentatively, D is TRBD1 (5 bases). CDR1 and CDR2 from the germline V gene are DFQATT and SNEGSKA (reference sequence). The CDR3 extends over 12 amino acids. The V and J ends lost 6 bases and 1 base respectively, with 7 bases between them. For the CDR3, the DNA is TGCAGTGCAGACAGCAGCAATCAGCCCCAGCATTTT. It is translated as CSADSSNQPQHF.

The chain has TRBV7-9 and TRBJ2-7, with 7 nucleotides matching TRBD2. The length of the CDR3 is 18 residues. V trimming: 0 bases; J trimming: 2 bases; junction bases outside the gene matches: 13. Germline V gives CDR1 SEHNR, CDR2 FQNEAQ (reference sequence). The CDR3, as DNA: TGTGCCAGCAGCTTAGCCCCGAGCGAGCGGGGTGTAGCCTACGAGCAGTACTTC. Its translation: CASSLAPSERGVAYEQYF.

The V and J genes are TRBV6-1 and TRBJ2-5; TRBD2 agrees at 11 bases. The ends lost 11 bases at V and 0 bases at J; junction bases unmatched: 14. The germline CDR1 and CDR2 sequences are MNHNS and SASEGT. This CDR3 comprises 17 residues. This CDR3 reads CAFRVKGLAGNQETQYF. The CDR3 bases are TGTGCCTTTAGGGTTAAAGGACTAGCGGGTAACCAAGAGACCCAGTACTTC.

The CDR3 loop reads CASSIRTGWSTEAFF. The CDR3 DNA sequence: TGTGCCAGTAGTATCCGGACAGGGTGGAGCACTGAAGCTTTCTTT. The rearrangement links TRBV19 to TRBJ1-1, with 8 bases that match TRBD1. This CDR3 is built from 15 residues. The germline CDR1 and CDR2 sequences are LNHDA and SQIVND (reference sequence). V lost 3 bases and J lost 4; bases outside the gene matches: 7.

This clonotype occurred once. CDR3 in DNA: TGCAGTGCTAGATTGGGCAGGCGGGTGGATCACACAGATACGCAGTATTTT. Its translation is CSARLGRRVDHTDTQYF. The gene calls are TRBV20-1 and TRBJ2-3; D perhaps matches TRBD2 (5 bases). This CDR3 is 17 amino acids long. V was shortened by 2 bases and J by 2 bases, with 20 bases between the two germline ends. Germline V gene lookup returns CDR1 DFQATT and CDR2 SNEGSKA (reference sequence).

This chain uses TRBV21-1 with TRBJ2-7; TRBD2 is the table's D call and was not checked against the DNA. TRBV21-1 is recorded as a pseudogene. The CDR3 spans 15 residues. The CDR3 sequence is CASSNRTSGYNEQYF. CDR3 nucleotides: TGTGCCAGCAGCAACCGGACTAGCGGGTACAATGAGCAGTACTTC.

The V call is TRBV20-1, the J call TRBJ2-7, with TRBD2 identical over 12 bases. With V trimmed by 2 bases and J by 7 bases, 12 bases remained unmatched. The CDR3 runs to 16 residues. Looked up from germline, CDR1 is DFQATT and CDR2 is SNEGSKA (reference sequence). The CDR3 DNA follows: TGCAGTGCTAGACCACCCACTAGCGGGAGGTTCGATGAGCAGTACTTC. It translates to CSARPPTSGRFDEQYF.

Points on this clonotype: The germline gene is not matched at one end of the junction; a read error may be the cause. The J gene is TRBJ2-3, the V gene TRBV2; 10 nucleotides line up with TRBD2. Germline lookup yields CDR1 SNHLY and CDR2 FYNNEI. This CDR3 is 15 amino acids long. The CDR3 is CSSSLTSGVTDTQYF. Written as DNA, the CDR3 is TGTTCCAGCAGCCTAACTAGCGGGGTCACAGATACGCAGTATTTT. The whole variable domain, remainder taken from reference TRBV2 and TRBJ2-3, is EPEVTQTPSHQVTQMGQEVILRCVPISNHLYFYWYRQILGQKVEFLVSFYNNEISEKSEIFDDQFSVERPDGSNFTLKIRSTKLEDSAMYFCSSSLTSGVTDTQYFGPGTRLTVL.